One T cell receptor (beta chain) is described in this entry. This record comes from a study of blood T cell repertoires in COVID-19. Study background: Specimens from acute and convalescent COVID-19 originated in the United States, Italy and Spain. Sample material is recorded as cDNA or gDNA derived from T cells, B-cell-depleted T cells, or PBMCs.

How the authors handled the data: Reference gene primer amplification yielded estimated nucleated cell counts. Assay used: immunoSEQ multiplex PCR; TCRdb lists only in-frame clones, some missing. V, J and clone size reflect that table, while D and trimming were determined from the DNA. The sample holds approximately 210,000 clones, approximately 89% seen once. Germline V lookup: CDR1 ENHRY, CDR2 SYGVKD. V was clipped by 6 bases and J by 2 bases; unmatched bases: 3. This CDR3 spans 14 amino acids. This TCR was recovered from a middle-aged woman with acute or convalescent COVID-19. The V call is TRBV10-3, the J call TRBJ2-3, with 9 bases matching TRBD2. The sequencing sample was made of peripheral blood. For the CDR3, the DNA is TGTGCCATCAGGGGCGGGGGGGCCACAGATACGCAGTATTTT. Translated, it gives CAIRGGGATDTQYF.